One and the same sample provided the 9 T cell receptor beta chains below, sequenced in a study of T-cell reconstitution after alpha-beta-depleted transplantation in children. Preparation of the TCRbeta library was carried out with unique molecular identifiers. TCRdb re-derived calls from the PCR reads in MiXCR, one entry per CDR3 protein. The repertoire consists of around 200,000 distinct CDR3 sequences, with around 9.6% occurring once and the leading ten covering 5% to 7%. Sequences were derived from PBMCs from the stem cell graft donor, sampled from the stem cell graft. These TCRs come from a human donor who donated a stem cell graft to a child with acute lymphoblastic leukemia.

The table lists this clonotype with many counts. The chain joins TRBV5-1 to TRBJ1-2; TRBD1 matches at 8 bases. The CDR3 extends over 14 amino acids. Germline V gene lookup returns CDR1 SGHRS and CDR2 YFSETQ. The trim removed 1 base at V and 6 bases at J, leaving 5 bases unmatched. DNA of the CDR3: TGCGCCAGCAGCTTGCTTTCAGGGGGCGATGGCTACACCTTC. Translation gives CASSLLSGGDGYTF.

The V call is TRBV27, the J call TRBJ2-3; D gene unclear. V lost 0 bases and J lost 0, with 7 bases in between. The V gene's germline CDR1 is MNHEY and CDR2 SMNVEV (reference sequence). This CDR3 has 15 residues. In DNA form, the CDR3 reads TGTGCCAGCAGTTTATCCTCTAGTAGCACAGATACGCAGTATTTT. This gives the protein CASSLSSSSTDTQYF.

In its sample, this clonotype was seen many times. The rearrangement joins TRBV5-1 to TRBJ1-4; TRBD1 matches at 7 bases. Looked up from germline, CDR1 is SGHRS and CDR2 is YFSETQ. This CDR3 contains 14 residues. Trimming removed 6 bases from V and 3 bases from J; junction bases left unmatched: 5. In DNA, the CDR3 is TGCGCCAGCACAGAGGGACAGCCTAATGAAAAACTGTTTTTT. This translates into CASTEGQPNEKLFF.

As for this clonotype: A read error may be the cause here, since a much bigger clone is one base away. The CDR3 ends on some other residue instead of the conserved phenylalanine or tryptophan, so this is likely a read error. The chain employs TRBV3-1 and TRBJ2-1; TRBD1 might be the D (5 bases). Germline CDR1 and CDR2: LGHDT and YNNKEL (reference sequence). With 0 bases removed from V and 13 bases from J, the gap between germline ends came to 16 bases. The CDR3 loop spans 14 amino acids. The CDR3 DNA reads TGTGCCAGCAGCCAAGATTCGGTGGCACAGGAACAGTTCTGC. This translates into CASSQDSVAQEQFC.

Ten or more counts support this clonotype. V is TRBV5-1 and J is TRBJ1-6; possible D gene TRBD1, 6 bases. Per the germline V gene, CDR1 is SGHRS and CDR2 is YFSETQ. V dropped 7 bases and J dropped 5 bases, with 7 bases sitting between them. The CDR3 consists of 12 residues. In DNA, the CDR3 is TGCGCCAGCCGACAGGATAATTCACCCCTCCACTTT. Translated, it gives CASRQDNSPLHF.

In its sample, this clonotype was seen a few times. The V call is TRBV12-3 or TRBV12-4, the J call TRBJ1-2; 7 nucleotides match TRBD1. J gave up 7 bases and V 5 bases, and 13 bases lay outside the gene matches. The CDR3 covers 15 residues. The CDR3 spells CASSEPGQIVSGYTF. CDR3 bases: TGTGCCAGCAGTGAACCGGGACAGATTGTTAGTGGCTACACCTTC.

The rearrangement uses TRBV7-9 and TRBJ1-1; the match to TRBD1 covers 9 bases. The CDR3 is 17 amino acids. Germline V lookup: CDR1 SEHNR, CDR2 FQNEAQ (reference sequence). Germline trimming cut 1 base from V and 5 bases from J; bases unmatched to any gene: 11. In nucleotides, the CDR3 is TGTGCCAGCAGCTTAGTATTGGGACAGGGAGTGGTTACTGAAGCTTTCTTT. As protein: CASSLVLGQGVVTEAFF.

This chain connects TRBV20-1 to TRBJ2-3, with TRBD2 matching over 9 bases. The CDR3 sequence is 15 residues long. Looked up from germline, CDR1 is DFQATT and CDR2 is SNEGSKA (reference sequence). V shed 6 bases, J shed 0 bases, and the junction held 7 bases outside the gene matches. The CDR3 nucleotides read TGCAGTGCCGATAGCGGGGGCCCAAGCACAGATACGCAGTATTTT. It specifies CSADSGGPSTDTQYF.

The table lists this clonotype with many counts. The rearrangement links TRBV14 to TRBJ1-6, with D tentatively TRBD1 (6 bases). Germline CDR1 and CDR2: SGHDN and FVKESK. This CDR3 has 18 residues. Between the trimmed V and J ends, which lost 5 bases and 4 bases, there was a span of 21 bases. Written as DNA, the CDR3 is TGTGCCAGCAGCAAAAGGGAATGGACAGCGCCTTATAATTCACCCCTCCACTTT. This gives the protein CASSKREWTAPYNSPLHF.